Shown below are 29 T cell receptor beta chains from a single sample sequenced in a study of T cells in Graves' hyperthyroidism and ophthalmopathy. Using RNA transcripts as the source, TCR beta CDR3 regions were amplified. The primer set for the first-round RT-PCR of the TCR CDR3 was HTBI. TCRdb reprocessed the multiplex PCR reads via MiXCR and lists one record per CDR3 protein. The sample yields fewer than 900,000 distinct CDR3 sequences, about a sixth seen once. The sequenced material came from blood. Receptor source: a man aged 18-30 years with Graves' hyperthyroidism.

This clonotype was detected only once. A much more abundant neighbour one base away suggests this may be a read error. This is likely a read error, given that the CDR3 carries no conserved phenylalanine or tryptophan at its end. V gene TRBV3-1 combines with J gene TRBJ2-1; maybe TRBD2 (6 bases). The CDR3 runs 16 residues. Germline V CDR1 and CDR2: LGHDT, YNNKEL (reference sequence). Trimming removed 2 bases from V and 3 bases from J, with 14 bases in between. The CDR3 DNA reads as TGTGCCAGCAGCCAAATTGCGGGACTCCACTACAATGAGCAGTTCCTC. As protein: CASSQIAGLHYNEQFL.

This clonotype was recorded at least ten times. In DNA form, the CDR3 reads TGTGCCAGCTCAGCGACGGACACCTCTAACTATGGCTACACCTTC. As protein: CASSATDTSNYGYTF. The V gene is TRBV18, the J gene TRBJ1-2; maybe TRBD1 (5 bases). The CDR3 is 15 residues long. The germline V gene encodes CDR1 KGHSH and CDR2 LQKENI. V gave up 5 bases and J gave up 0 bases, with 13 bases separating them.

The table lists this clonotype with a few counts. The V call is TRBV7-9, the J call TRBJ1-4; weak D call: TRBD1 (6 bases). Trimming stripped 1 base from V and 7 bases from J, with 7 bases between. Germline values: CDR1 SEHNR, CDR2 FQNEAQ (reference sequence). The CDR3 is 13 amino acids. CDR3 residues: CASSLGGPEKLFF. As DNA, the CDR3 is TGTGCCAGCAGCTTAGGGGGGCCTGAAAAACTGTTTTTT.

Ten or more counts support this clonotype. Here the CDR3 reads CAWRLAGGPNTQYF. CDR3 bases: TGTGCCTGGAGGCTAGCGGGAGGGCCGAATACGCAGTATTTT. The rearrangement links TRBV30 to TRBJ2-3; the match to TRBD2 covers 12 bases. Trimming removed 3 bases from V and 7 bases from J; junction bases left unmatched: 5. Looked up from germline, CDR1 is GTSNPN and CDR2 is SVGIG (reference sequence). The CDR3 loop spans 14 amino acids.

V and J are TRBV28 and TRBJ1-2; D remains ambiguous. With 6 bases removed from V and 4 bases from J, the gap between germline ends came to 15 bases. The germline CDR1 and CDR2 sequences are MDHEN and SYDVKM. This CDR3 contains 14 residues. The CDR3 loop reads CASRPFSGVYGYTF. CDR3 sequence (DNA): TGTGCCAGCAGACCCTTCTCAGGCGTCTATGGCTACACCTTC.

This clonotype was seen ten or more times. J is TRBJ1-5 and V is TRBV2; tentatively, D is TRBD1 (5 bases). The germline V gene has CDR1 SNHLY and CDR2 FYNNEI. CDR3 size: 13 residues. V lost 4 bases and J lost 9, with 13 bases in between. Written as DNA, the CDR3 is TGTGCCAGCAGTGGACTGGGGGTAGGGCCCCAGCATTTT. Translated, it gives CASSGLGVGPQHF.

The J gene is TRBJ2-7, the V gene TRBV12-3 or TRBV12-4; 10 nucleotides agree with TRBD1. Losses at the gene ends were 7 bases for V and 7 bases for J; bases not matched to a gene: 7. The CDR3 runs 13 residues. The CDR3 spells CASTRQGAWEQYF. The CDR3 region has the DNA TGTGCCAGCACCAGACAGGGGGCTTGGGAGCAGTACTTC.

The chain links TRBV6-5 to TRBJ1-2; 7 positions agree with TRBD1. The CDR3 sequence is 12 residues long. J lost 8 bases, V lost 2 bases, and 2 bases had no gene match. Germline CDR1 MNHEY, CDR2 SVGAGI. The CDR3 is CASSYAGGGYTF. DNA for the CDR3: TGTGCCAGCAGTTACGCAGGGGGGGGCTACACCTTC.

This clonotype was counted a few times. V gene TRBV7-6 combines with J gene TRBJ2-1; 9 bases match TRBD2. The length of the CDR3 is 18 residues. Per germline, CDR1 SGHVS and CDR2 FNYEAQ. V lost 7 bases, J lost 9 bases, and 22 bases stayed unmatched. The CDR3 loop is CASTPLGIAGGPGGEQFF. CDR3 coding DNA: TGTGCCAGCACCCCCTTAGGGATCGCGGGAGGGCCGGGAGGTGAGCAGTTCTTC.

The J gene is TRBJ2-3, the V gene TRBV3-1; 11 bases match TRBD2. With 3 bases clipped from V and 5 bases from J, the junction kept 7 bases outside the gene matches. The CDR3 runs to 16 residues. Germline CDR1 LGHDT, CDR2 YNNKEL (reference sequence). Here the CDR3 reads CASSHLAGGVEDTQYF. In DNA form, the CDR3 reads TGTGCCAGCAGCCATCTAGCGGGAGGAGTCGAAGATACGCAGTATTTT.

This clonotype was recorded many times. This rearrangement joins TRBV28 to TRBJ2-7; 12 nucleotides align to TRBD1. V lost 5 bases and J lost 3; bases outside the gene matches: 8. The germline CDR1 and CDR2 sequences are MDHEN and SYDVKM. This CDR3 is built from 16 residues. The CDR3 loop is CASSGTGGGRHYEQYF. CDR3 nucleotide sequence: TGTGCCAGCAGTGGGACAGGGGGCGGGAGGCACTACGAGCAGTACTTC. The full variable domain, with the rest looked up from reference TRBV28 and TRBJ2-7, is DVKVTQSSRYLVKRTGEKVFLECVQDMDHENMFWYRQDPGLGLRLIYFSYDVKMKEKGDIPEGYSVSREKKERFSLILESASTNQTSMYLCASSGTGGGRHYEQYFGPGTRLTVT.

This clonotype showed up many times. The rearrangement joins TRBV11-2 to TRBJ1-3; maybe TRBD1 (6 bases). CDR3 length equals 14 residues. V was clipped by 5 bases and J by 2 bases, with 10 bases between them. The V gene's germline CDR1 is SGHAT and CDR2 FQNNGV. DNA of the CDR3: TGTGCCAGCAGCACCGGGACAACTGGAAACACCATATATTTT. Its translation: CASSTGTTGNTIYF.

This clonotype was detected only a few times. This sequence joins TRBV5-6 and TRBJ1-2, with 9 nucleotides matching TRBD1. Germline CDR1 and CDR2: SGHDT and YYEEEE. This CDR3 comprises 12 residues. V shed 4 bases and J 8 bases; nucleotides not matched to a gene: 3. CDR3 sequence: CASSPQGAGYTF. DNA for the CDR3: TGTGCCAGCAGCCCACAGGGGGCGGGCTACACCTTC. Looking up the rest from reference TRBV5-6 and TRBJ1-2 gives the full variable domain: DAGVTQSPTHLIKTRGQQVTLRCSPKSGHDTVSWYQQALGQGPQFIFQYYEEEERQRGNFPDRFSGHQFPNYSSELNVNALLLGDSALYLCASSPQGAGYTFGSGTRLTVV.

About this clonotype itself: At one end the junction does not follow the germline gene, possibly because of a read error. This chain links TRBV28 with TRBJ2-7; D not resolved. The CDR3 loop spans 15 amino acids. CDR1 is MDHEN, CDR2 SYDVKM, per germline. CDR3 sequence: CASSQEGRSSYEQYF. The CDR3 bases are TGCGCCAGCAGCCAAGAAGGACGGAGCTCCTACGAGCAGTACTTC.

Concerning this clonotype itself: One base away lies a much larger clone, so this may be a sequencing read error. The CDR3 is CASIPLGRVEQYF. CDR3 sequence (DNA): TGTGCCAGCATCCCCCTCGGGAGGGTCGAGCAGTACTTC. The V and J genes are TRBV27 and TRBJ2-7, with TRBD2 matching 8 bases. With V trimmed by 7 bases and J by 6 bases, 8 bases remained unmatched. This CDR3 is 13 amino acids long. Germline V gives CDR1 MNHEY, CDR2 SMNVEV (reference sequence).

This clonotype came up a few times. A much larger clone is a single base away; this may be a read error. The chain carries TRBV20-1 and TRBJ2-7; 7 positions agree with TRBD2. The CDR3 is made up of 14 amino acids. From germline, CDR1 is DFQATT and CDR2 SNEGSKA (reference sequence). CDR3 loop: CSASPRRETYERYF. The DNA for the CDR3 is TGCAGTGCTAGCCCGCGGCGGGAGACCTACGAGCGGTACTTC.

The rearrangement joins TRBV10-1 to TRBJ1-1; D is unresolved. There are 13 residues in the CDR3. Germline values: CDR1 WNHNN, CDR2 SYGVQD (reference sequence). V was clipped by 0 bases and J by 6 bases, with 8 bases between them. CDR3 bases: TGCGCCAGCAGTGAGTCGGGTAACCCTGAAGCTTTCTTT. Its protein is CASSESGNPEAFF.

The chain combines TRBV20-1 with TRBJ2-7; TRBD1 aligns across 8 bases. The CDR3 contains 15 residues. CDR1 is DFQATT and CDR2 is SNEGSKA in the germline V gene (reference sequence). V dropped 3 bases and J dropped 6; count of bases not matched to a gene: 13. The CDR3 region has the DNA TGCAGTGCTAGTCACCTCGTGACAGGGGTCTCCGAGCAGTACTTC. Protein product: CSASHLVTGVSEQYF.

Many counts were recorded for this clonotype. The chain links TRBV6-1 to TRBJ2-3, with TRBD1 matching 8 bases. Germline CDR1 is MNHNS and CDR2 is SASEGT. The CDR3 length is 14 residues. Trimming at V came to 5 bases and at J to 3 bases, leaving 4 bases not matched to a gene. The CDR3 DNA follows: TGTGCCAGCAGTCATGGACAGGGAACAGATACGCAGTATTTT. This codes for CASSHGQGTDTQYF.

The chain links TRBV6-2 or TRBV6-3 to TRBJ2-7; maybe TRBD2 (6 bases). The germline gives CDR1 MNHEY, CDR2 SVGEGT. This CDR3 comprises 17 residues. V was trimmed by 5 bases and J by 3 bases, leaving 23 bases between them. DNA of the CDR3: TGTGCCAGCAGTCGGAAAACGGGGACGGAGGGAATCTACGAGCAGTACTTC. This sequence encodes CASSRKTGTEGIYEQYF.

This clonotype was seen more than once but under ten times. The chain links TRBV19 to TRBJ2-7; no clear D. The CDR3 sequence is 13 residues long. The V end was cut by 5 bases, the J end by 4 bases, with 12 bases between. CDR1 and CDR2 from the germline V gene are LNHDA and SQIVND (reference sequence). CDR3 coding DNA: TGTGCCAGTAGTTATAACCTAGAGTACGAGCAGTACTTC. Translated: CASSYNLEYEQYF.

The chain uses TRBV7-9 and TRBJ2-1; 8 bases match TRBD2. Per germline, CDR1 SEHNR and CDR2 FQNEAQ (reference sequence). The CDR3 sequence is 14 residues long. J was trimmed by 8 bases and V by 5 bases; bases with no gene match: 8. The CDR3 sequence: CASSPGGGSDEQFF. The CDR3 DNA reads as TGTGCCAGCAGCCCGGGAGGGGGTAGCGATGAGCAGTTCTTC.

This chain uses TRBV2 with TRBJ2-4; D is uncertain. Trimming stripped 9 bases from V and 0 bases from J, with 12 bases between. Per germline, CDR1 SNHLY and CDR2 FYNNEI. This CDR3 has 14 amino acids. DNA for the CDR3: TGTGCCAGTTTCGCGTCCTCAGCCAAAAACATTCAGTACTTC. Translating it yields CASFASSAKNIQYF.

The sample holds a few counts of this clonotype. The chain employs TRBV29-1 and TRBJ1-1; 10 positions match TRBD1. J was trimmed by 5 bases and V by 3 bases; bases with no gene match: 6. The CDR3 is 14 amino acids. CDR1 is SQVTM and CDR2 is ANQGSEA in the germline V gene. This chain's CDR3 is CSVERDRGNTEAFF. CDR3 nucleotides: TGCAGCGTTGAGCGGGACAGGGGAAATACTGAAGCTTTCTTT.

This clonotype was recorded many times. The rearrangement joins TRBV2 to TRBJ1-1; D unclear. The CDR3 loop spans 16 amino acids. V was shortened by 8 bases and J by 3 bases, with 22 bases between the two germline ends. Germline CDR1 SNHLY, CDR2 FYNNEI. The chain's CDR3 is CASGKGVGRIHTEAFF. CDR3 in DNA: TGTGCCAGCGGAAAGGGAGTGGGGAGGATCCACACTGAAGCTTTCTTT.

J is TRBJ2-1 and V is TRBV5-1; perhaps D is TRBD1 or TRBD2 (6 bases each). The germline gives CDR1 SGHRS, CDR2 YFSETQ. The ends were cut back, 6 bases at V and 2 bases at J, with 21 bases in the middle. The CDR3 consists of 17 residues. CDR3 sequence: CASTLSVRGRTYNEQFF. The DNA of the CDR3 is TGCGCCAGCACTCTCTCGGTGAGGGGGAGGACCTACAATGAGCAGTTCTTC.

At least ten counts were recorded for this clonotype. The rearrangement uses TRBV28 and TRBJ1-1; D uncertain. Trimming removed 6 bases at V and 3 bases at J, with 5 bases between. The CDR3 spans 11 residues. CDR1 is MDHEN, CDR2 SYDVKM, per germline. This CDR3 is CASSPDTEAFF. CDR3 sequence (DNA): TGTGCCAGCAGCCCGGACACTGAAGCTTTCTTT. Full variable domain (rest looked up from reference TRBV28 and TRBJ1-1): DVKVTQSSRYLVKRTGEKVFLECVQDMDHENMFWYRQDPGLGLRLIYFSYDVKMKEKGDIPEGYSVSREKKERFSLILESASTNQTSMYLCASSPDTEAFFGQGTRLTVV.

There are many counts of this clonotype. This chain connects TRBV2 to TRBJ1-1, with 8 bases fitting TRBD1. Germline V gene sequence: CDR1 SNHLY, CDR2 FYNNEI. The CDR3 is 14 amino acids. Trimming cost V 7 bases and J 10 bases; bases outside gene matches: 14. The CDR3 sequence is CASTLDRDRLGAFF. CDR3 coding DNA: TGTGCCAGCACCCTGGACAGGGATCGGTTAGGAGCTTTCTTT. The full variable domain, in which reference TRBV2 and TRBJ1-1 provide the parts outside the CDR3, is EPEVTQTPSHQVTQMGQEVILRCVPISNHLYFYWYRQILGQKVEFLVSFYNNEISEKSEIFDDQFSVERPDGSNFTLKIRSTKLEDSAMYFCASTLDRDRLGAFFGQGTRLTVV.

The rearrangement joins TRBV7-6 to TRBJ2-2, with a tentative D call TRBD1 (5 bases). CDR3 size: 14 residues. Between the trimmed V and J ends, which lost 4 bases and 6 bases, there was a span of 12 bases. Germline V gene sequence: CDR1 SGHVS, CDR2 FNYEAQ. This CDR3 is CASSSQQAAGELFF. The DNA for the CDR3 is TGTGCCAGCAGCTCCCAACAGGCCGCCGGGGAGCTGTTTTTT.